The TCR beta chain under discussion was sequenced for a study of cytomegalovirus exposure and HLA in healthy donors. Study context: Earlier sequencing of approximately 200 million T cells yielded 120 million or so unique TCR beta sequences.

Trimming left V 5 bases short and J 8 bases short, with 18 bases between. The CDR3 length is 14 residues. Germline values: CDR1 MNHEY, CDR2 SVGAGI. The primer mix had 60 Vbeta and 13 Jbeta primers. Measured with immunoSEQ multiplex PCR; TCRdb has only the in-frame clones, and not every one. The sample records fewer than 250,000 clones, around 79% being singletons. This clone was picked up a small number of times. The sequence was collected from a man aged 18 to 29 in good health and CMV-seronegative. The chain has TRBV6-5 and TRBJ1-1; D is perhaps TRBD1 (6 bases). The sequencing sample was made of PBMCs. In DNA, the CDR3 is TGTGCCAGCAGTAATCCCGGGACACCTCAGGAAGCTTTCTTT. Translated, it gives CASSNPGTPQEAFF.